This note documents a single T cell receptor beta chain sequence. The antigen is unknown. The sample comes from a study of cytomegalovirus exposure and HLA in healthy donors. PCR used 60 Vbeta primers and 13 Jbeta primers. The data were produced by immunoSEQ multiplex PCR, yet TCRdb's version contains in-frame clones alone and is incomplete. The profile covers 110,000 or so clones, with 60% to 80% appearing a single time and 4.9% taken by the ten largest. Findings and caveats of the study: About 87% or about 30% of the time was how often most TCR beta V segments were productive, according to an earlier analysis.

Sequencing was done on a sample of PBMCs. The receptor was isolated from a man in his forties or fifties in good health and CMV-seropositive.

CDR3 bases: TGTGCCAGCTCACCACAGGTCGGAGCCCAGCATTTT. Amino acids: CASSPQVGAQHF. The chain has TRBV18 and TRBJ1-5; the D is unclear. Germline V CDR1 and CDR2: KGHSH, LQKENI. V lost 1 base to trimming and J lost 11 bases, with 9 bases between them. The length of the CDR3 is 12 residues. Using reference TRBV18 and TRBJ1-5 for the parts outside the CDR3, the full variable domain is NAGVMQNPRHLVRRRGQEARLRCSPMKGHSHVYWYRQLPEEGLKFMVYLQKENIIDESGMPKERFSAEFPKEGPSILRIQQVVRGDSAAYFCASSPQVGAQHFGDGTRLSIL.